Sequencing of this T cell receptor (beta chain) was carried out in a study of Ad26.COV2.S vaccination and SARS-CoV-2 variants. The wider study: Enrolled in COV1001, the donor was in the Ad26.COV2.S trial arm, which received the vaccine. Intramuscularly, Ad26.COV2.S was given either once or twice, 56 days apart. Points from the study as a whole: Spike-specific TCR breadth was greater after Ad26.COV2.S than placebo.

From germline, CDR1 is KGHDR and CDR2 SFDVKD. V trimming: 7 bases; J trimming: 5 bases; junction bases outside the gene matches: 11. The CDR3 has 16 residues. The table came from immunoSEQ multiplex PCR; TCRdb's copy has only in-frame clones and leaves some out. The sample records about 480,000 clones, roughly 89% being singletons. The treatment here: 15 to 20 received Ad26.COV2.S at low or high dose, single or two shots; about 5 received placebo; per-sample allocation not given. The samples date from day 63 after the first vaccine or placebo injection. The vaccine antigen was prefusion-stabilized Wuhan SARS-CoV-2 spike. There are a few counts of this clone. Its antigen is unidentified.

The chain employs TRBV24-1 and TRBJ2-3; 10 bases map to TRBD1. Material: peripheral blood, obtained in a trial of Ad26.COV2.S vaccine versus placebo. The clonotype was recovered from a person between 18 and 65 years old who received the Ad26.COV2.S COVID-19 vaccine or a placebo. CDR3 nucleotide sequence: TGTGCCACCAGCGCCCCAGACAGGGGGCTCAGAGATACGCAGTATTTT. This encodes CATSAPDRGLRDTQYF.